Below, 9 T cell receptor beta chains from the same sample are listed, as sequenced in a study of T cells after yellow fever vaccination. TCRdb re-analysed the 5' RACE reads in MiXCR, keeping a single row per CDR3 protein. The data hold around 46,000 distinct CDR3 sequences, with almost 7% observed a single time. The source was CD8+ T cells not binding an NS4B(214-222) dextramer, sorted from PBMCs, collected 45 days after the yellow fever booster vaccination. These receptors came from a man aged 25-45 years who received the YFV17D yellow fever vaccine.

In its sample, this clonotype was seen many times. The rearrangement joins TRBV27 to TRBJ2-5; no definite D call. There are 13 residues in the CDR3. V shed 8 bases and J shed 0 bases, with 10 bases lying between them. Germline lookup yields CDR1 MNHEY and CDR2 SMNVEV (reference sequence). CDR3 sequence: CASGRVYQETQYF. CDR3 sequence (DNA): TGTGCCAGCGGGCGTGTGTACCAAGAGACCCAGTACTTC.

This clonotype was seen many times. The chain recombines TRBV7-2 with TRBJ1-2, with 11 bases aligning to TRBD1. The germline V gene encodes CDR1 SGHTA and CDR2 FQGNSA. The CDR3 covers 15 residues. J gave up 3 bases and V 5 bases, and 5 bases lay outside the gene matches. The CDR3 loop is CASSPGQGVDYGYTF. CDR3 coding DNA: TGTGCCAGCAGCCCGGGACAGGGGGTAGACTATGGCTACACCTTC.

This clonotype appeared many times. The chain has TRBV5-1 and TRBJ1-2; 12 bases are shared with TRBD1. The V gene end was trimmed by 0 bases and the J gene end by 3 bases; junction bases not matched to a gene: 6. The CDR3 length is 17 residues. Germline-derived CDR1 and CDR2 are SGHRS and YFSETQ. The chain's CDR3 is CASSLEGQGAGDYGYTF. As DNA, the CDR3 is TGCGCCAGCAGCTTGGAGGGACAGGGGGCCGGGGACTATGGCTACACCTTC.

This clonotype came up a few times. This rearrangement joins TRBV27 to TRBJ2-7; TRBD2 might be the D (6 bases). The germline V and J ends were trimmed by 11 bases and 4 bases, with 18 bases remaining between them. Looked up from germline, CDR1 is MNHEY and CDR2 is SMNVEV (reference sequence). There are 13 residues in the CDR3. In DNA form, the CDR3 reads TGTGCCGTGGGGGGATTGGGGTCTTACGAGCAGTACTTC. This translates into CAVGGLGSYEQYF.

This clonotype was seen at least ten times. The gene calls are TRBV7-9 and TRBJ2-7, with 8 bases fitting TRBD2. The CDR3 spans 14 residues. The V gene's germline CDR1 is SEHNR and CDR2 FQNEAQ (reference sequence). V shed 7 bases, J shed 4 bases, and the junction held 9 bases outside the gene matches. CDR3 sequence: CASTAGANLYEQYF. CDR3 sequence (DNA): TGTGCCAGCACAGCGGGAGCGAACCTTTACGAGCAGTACTTC.

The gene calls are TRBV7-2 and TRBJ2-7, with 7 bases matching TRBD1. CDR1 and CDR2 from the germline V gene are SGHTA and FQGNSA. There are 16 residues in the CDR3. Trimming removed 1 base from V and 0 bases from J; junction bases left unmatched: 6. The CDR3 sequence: CASSLGIRGISYEQYF. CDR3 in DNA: TGTGCCAGCAGCTTAGGGATCAGGGGGATCTCCTACGAGCAGTACTTC. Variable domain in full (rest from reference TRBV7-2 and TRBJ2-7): GAGVSQSPSNKVTEKGKDVELRCDPISGHTALYWYRQSLGQGLEFLIYFQGNSAPDKSGLPSDRFSAERTGGSVSTLTIQRTQQEDSAVYLCASSLGIRGISYEQYFGPGTRLTVT.

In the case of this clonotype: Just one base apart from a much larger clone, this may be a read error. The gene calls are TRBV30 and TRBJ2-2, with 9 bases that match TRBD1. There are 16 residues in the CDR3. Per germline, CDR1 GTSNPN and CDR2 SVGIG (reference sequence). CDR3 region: CDWSAPDRGGTGELFF. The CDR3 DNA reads TGTGACTGGAGTGCCCCGGACAGGGGAGGCACCGGGGAGCTGTTTTTT.

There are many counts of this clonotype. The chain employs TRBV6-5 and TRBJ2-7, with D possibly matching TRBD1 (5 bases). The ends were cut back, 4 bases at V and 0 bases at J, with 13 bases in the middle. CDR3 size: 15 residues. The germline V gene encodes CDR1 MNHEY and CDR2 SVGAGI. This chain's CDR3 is CASSSDTSSSYEQYF. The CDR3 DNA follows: TGTGCCAGCAGTTCGGACACCTCAAGCTCCTACGAGCAGTACTTC.

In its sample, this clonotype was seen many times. CDR3 loop: CATSRGGREQYF. The CDR3 coding sequence is TGTGCCACCAGCAGAGGGGGGCGGGAGCAGTACTTC. The chain uses TRBV15 and TRBJ2-7; TRBD1 is a possible D gene (6 bases). The CDR3 covers 12 residues. Deletions cut 1 base from V and 7 bases from J, with 8 bases between. Germline CDR1 and CDR2: LNHNV and YYDKDF (reference sequence). Full variable domain (missing parts from reference TRBV15 and TRBJ2-7): DAMVIQNPRYQVTQFGKPVTLSCSQTLNHNVMYWYQQKSSQAPKLLFHYYDKDFNNEADTPDNFQSRRPNTSFCFLDIRSPGLGDTAMYLCATSRGGREQYFGPGTRLTVT.